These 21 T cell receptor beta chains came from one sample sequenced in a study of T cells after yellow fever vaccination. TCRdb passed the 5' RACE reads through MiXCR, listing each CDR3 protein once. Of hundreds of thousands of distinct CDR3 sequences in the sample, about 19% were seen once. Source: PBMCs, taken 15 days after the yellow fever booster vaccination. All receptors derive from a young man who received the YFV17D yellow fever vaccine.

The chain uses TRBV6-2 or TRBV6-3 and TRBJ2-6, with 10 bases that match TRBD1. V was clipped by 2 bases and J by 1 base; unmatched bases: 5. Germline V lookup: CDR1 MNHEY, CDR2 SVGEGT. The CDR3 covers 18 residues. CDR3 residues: CASSYRGTGVSGANVLTF. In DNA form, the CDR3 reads TGTGCCAGCAGTTACCGCGGGACAGGGGTTTCTGGGGCCAACGTCCTGACTTTC.

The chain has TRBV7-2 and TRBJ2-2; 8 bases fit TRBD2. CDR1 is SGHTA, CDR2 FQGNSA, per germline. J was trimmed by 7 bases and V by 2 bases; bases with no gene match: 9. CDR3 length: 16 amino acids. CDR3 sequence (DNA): TGTGCCAGCAGCTTATCTAACGGGAGGGCCGTCGGGGAGCTGTTTTTT. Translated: CASSLSNGRAVGELFF. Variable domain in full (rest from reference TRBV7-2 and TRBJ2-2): GAGVSQSPSNKVTEKGKDVELRCDPISGHTALYWYRQSLGQGLEFLIYFQGNSAPDKSGLPSDRFSAERTGGSVSTLTIQRTQQEDSAVYLCASSLSNGRAVGELFFGEGSRLTVL.

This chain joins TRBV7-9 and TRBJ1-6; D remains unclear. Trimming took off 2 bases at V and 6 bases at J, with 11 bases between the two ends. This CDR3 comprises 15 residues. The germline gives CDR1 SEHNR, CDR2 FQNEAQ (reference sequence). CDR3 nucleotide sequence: TGTGCCAGCAGCTTACAGGACGGGATTAATTCACCCCTCCACTTT. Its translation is CASSLQDGINSPLHF.

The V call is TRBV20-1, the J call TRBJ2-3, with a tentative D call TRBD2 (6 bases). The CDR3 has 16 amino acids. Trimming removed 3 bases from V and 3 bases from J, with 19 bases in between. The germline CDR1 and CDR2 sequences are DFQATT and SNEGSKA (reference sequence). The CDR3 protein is CSASPGQGLGTDTQYF. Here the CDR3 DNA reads TGCAGTGCTAGCCCCGGGCAGGGACTGGGGACAGATACGCAGTATTTT.

The CDR3 DNA follows: TGTGCCAGCCAGAGAACCCACACCGGGGAGCTGTTTTTT. This encodes CASQRTHTGELFF. V and J are TRBV6-1 and TRBJ2-2; D unclear. The germline V and J ends were trimmed by 8 bases and 3 bases, with 10 bases remaining between them. This CDR3 is 13 amino acids long. CDR1 and CDR2 from the germline V gene are MNHNS and SASEGT.

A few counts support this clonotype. The CDR3 sequence is CASTTQGPAYEQYF. CDR3 DNA: TGTGCCAGCACCACACAGGGACCCGCCTACGAGCAGTACTTC. V is TRBV6-2 or TRBV6-3 and J is TRBJ2-7, with TRBD1 as a possible D gene (6 bases). CDR1 and CDR2 from the germline V gene are MNHEY and SVGEGT. V shed 7 bases and J shed 2 bases, with 15 bases lying between them. The CDR3 is 14 amino acids.

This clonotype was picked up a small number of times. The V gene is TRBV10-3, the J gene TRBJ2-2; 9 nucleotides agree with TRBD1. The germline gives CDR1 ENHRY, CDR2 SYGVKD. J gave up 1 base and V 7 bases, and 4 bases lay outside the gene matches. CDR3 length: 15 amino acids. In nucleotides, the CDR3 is TGTGCCATCAATCCGACAGGGGGGAACACCGGGGAGCTGTTTTTT. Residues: CAINPTGGNTGELFF.

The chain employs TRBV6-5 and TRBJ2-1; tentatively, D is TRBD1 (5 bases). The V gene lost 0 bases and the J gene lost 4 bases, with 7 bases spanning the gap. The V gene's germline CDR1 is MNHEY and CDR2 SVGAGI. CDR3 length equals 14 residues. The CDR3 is CASSYSRQYNEQFF. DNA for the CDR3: TGTGCCAGCAGTTACTCCCGACAGTACAATGAGCAGTTCTTC.

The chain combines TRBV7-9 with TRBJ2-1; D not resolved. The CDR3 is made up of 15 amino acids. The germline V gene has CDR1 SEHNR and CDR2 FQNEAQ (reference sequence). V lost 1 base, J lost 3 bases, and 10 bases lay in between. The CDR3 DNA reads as TGTGCCAGCAGCTTAGATCCCTGGAGCTACAATGAGCAGTTCTTC. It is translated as CASSLDPWSYNEQFF. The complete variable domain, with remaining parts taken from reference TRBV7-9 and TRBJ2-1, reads DTGVSQNPRHKITKRGQNVTFRCDPISEHNRLYWYRQTLGQGPEFLTYFQNEAQLEKSRLLSDRFSAERPKGSFSTLEIQRTEQGDSAMYLCASSLDPWSYNEQFFGPGTRLTVL.

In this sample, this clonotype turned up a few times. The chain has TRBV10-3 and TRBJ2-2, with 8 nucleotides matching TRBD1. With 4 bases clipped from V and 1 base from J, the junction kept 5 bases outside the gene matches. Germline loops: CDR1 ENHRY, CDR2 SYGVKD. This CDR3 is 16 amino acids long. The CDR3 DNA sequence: TGTGCCATCAGTGTGGCCGGGACAGGGAACACCGGGGAGCTGTTTTTT. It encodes CAISVAGTGNTGELFF.

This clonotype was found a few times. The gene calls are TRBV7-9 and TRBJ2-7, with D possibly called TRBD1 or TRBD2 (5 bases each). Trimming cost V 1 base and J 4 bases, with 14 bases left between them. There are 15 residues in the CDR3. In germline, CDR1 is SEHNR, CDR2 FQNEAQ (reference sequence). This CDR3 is CASSLGDGTRYEQYF. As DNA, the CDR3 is TGTGCCAGCAGCTTAGGGGACGGTACTCGGTACGAGCAGTACTTC.

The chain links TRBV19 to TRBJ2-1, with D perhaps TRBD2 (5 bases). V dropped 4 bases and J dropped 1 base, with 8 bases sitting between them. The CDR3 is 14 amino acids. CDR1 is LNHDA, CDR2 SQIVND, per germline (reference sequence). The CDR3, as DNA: TGTGCCAGTAGTAGCCGGGAATCCTACAATGAGCAGTTCTTC. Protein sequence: CASSSRESYNEQFF.

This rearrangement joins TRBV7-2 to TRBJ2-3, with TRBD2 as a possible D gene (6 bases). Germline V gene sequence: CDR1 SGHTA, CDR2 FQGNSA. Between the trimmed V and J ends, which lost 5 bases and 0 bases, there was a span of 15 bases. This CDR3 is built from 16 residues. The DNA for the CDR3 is TGTGCCAGCAGCCCCGAGCGGGTAGCTAGCACAGATACGCAGTATTTT. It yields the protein CASSPERVASTDTQYF.

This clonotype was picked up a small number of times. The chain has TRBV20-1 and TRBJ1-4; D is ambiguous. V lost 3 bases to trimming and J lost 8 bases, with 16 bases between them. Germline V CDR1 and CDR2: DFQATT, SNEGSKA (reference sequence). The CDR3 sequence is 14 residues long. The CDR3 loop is CSARKTGLVEKLFF. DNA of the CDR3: TGCAGTGCTAGGAAGACCGGTCTAGTCGAAAAACTGTTTTTT.

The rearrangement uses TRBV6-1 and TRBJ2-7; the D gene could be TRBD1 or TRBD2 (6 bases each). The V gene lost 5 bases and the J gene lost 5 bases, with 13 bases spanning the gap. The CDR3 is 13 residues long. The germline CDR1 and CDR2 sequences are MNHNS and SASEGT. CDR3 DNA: TGTGCCAGCAGTCAGACGGGGGCTGACGAGCAGTACTTC. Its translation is CASSQTGADEQYF.

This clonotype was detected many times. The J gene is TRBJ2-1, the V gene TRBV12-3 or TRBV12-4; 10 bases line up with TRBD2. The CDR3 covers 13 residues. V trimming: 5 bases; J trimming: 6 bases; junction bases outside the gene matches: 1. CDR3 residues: CASSSGRANEQFF. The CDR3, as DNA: TGTGCCAGCAGTAGCGGGAGGGCCAATGAGCAGTTCTTC.

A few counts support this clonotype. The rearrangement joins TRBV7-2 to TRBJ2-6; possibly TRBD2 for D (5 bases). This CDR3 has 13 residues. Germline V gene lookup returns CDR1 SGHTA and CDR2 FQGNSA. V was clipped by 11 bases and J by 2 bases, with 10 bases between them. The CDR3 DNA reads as TGTGCCCGAAGAGGGCCTGGGGCCAACGTCCTGACTTTC. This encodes CARRGPGANVLTF.

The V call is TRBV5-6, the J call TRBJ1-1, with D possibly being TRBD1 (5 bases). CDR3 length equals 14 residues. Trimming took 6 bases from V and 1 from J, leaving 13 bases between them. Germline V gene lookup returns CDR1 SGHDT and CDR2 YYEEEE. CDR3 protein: CASTSMGRNTEAFF. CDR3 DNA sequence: TGTGCCAGCACCTCCATGGGGCGGAACACTGAAGCTTTCTTT.

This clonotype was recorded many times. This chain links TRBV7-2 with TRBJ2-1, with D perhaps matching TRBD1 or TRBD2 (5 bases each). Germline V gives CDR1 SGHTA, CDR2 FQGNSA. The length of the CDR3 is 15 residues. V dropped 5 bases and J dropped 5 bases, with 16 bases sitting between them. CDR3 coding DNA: TGTGCCAGCAGCCCCCCCGGGACGGGTAACAATGAGCAGTTCTTC. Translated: CASSPPGTGNNEQFF.

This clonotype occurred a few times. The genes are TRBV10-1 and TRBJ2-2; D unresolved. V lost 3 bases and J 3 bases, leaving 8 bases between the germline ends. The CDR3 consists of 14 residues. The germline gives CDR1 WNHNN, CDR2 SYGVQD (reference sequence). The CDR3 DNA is TGCGCCAGCAGTGAAGAACCAGACACCGGGGAGCTGTTTTTT. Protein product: CASSEEPDTGELFF.

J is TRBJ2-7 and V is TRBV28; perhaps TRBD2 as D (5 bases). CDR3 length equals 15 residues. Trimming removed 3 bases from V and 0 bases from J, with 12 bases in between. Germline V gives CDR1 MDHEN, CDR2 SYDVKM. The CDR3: CASSFPLGSSYEQYF. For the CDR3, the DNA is TGTGCCAGCAGTTTCCCCTTGGGGAGCTCCTACGAGCAGTACTTC.